The 22 T cell receptor beta chains reported below all come from one sample, sequenced in a study of blood T cell repertoires in COVID-19. The repertoire was sequenced with immunoSEQ multiplex PCR; TCRdb's copy has only in-frame clones and lacks some. The repertoire has some 200,000 clones, roughly 87% of them found once; the top ten carry over 9.5%. Sample: peripheral blood. The source of these receptors is a woman aged 18-29 years who had recovered from COVID-19.

This chain joins TRBV9 and TRBJ2-7; tentatively, D is TRBD2 (6 bases). The germline V gene has CDR1 SGDLS and CDR2 YYNGEE. Trimming took off 0 bases at V and 7 bases at J, with 14 bases between the two ends. The CDR3 consists of 14 residues. The CDR3 nucleotides read TGTGCCAGCAGCGTAGAAGGGACTGGTAGAGAGCAGTACTTC. It translates to CASSVEGTGREQYF.

The chain links TRBV30 to TRBJ1-1, with 7 bases fitting TRBD1. Germline-derived CDR1 and CDR2 are GTSNPN and SVGIG (reference sequence). V shed 3 bases, J shed 5 bases, and the junction held 12 bases outside the gene matches. The CDR3 is made up of 15 amino acids. CDR3 nucleotides: TGTGCCTGGAGGCTGGGAGCAGGGGGGTATACTGAAGCTTTCTTT. Translated, it gives CAWRLGAGGYTEAFF.

J is TRBJ2-7 and V is TRBV25-1; 7 positions match TRBD2. In germline, CDR1 is MGHDK, CDR2 SYGVNS. V shed 2 bases, J shed 7 bases, and the junction held 5 bases outside the gene matches. The CDR3 has 13 residues. The CDR3 protein is CASSEAGVGEQYF. CDR3 nucleotide sequence: TGTGCCAGCAGTGAAGCGGGAGTCGGGGAGCAGTACTTC.

V gene TRBV6-5 combines with J gene TRBJ2-1; TRBD2 aligns across 12 bases. The CDR3 extends over 16 amino acids. V lost 4 bases and J lost 3; bases outside the gene matches: 4. The germline CDR1 and CDR2 sequences are MNHEY and SVGAGI. CDR3 sequence (DNA): TGTGCCAGCAGTTCGTCGACTAGCGGGAGCTACAATGAGCAGTTCTTC. This codes for CASSSSTSGSYNEQFF.

The chain joins TRBV18 to TRBJ1-1; D unresolved. CDR1 is KGHSH, CDR2 LQKENI, per germline. This CDR3 has 12 residues. The V end lost 4 bases, the J end lost 8 bases, and 11 bases lay between the germline ends. The DNA of the CDR3 is TGTGCCAGCTCACTTTTTCGGGAAGAAGCTTTCTTT. This codes for CASSLFREEAFF.

V and J are TRBV19 and TRBJ1-2; a possible D gene is TRBD1 (5 bases). V lost 3 bases, J lost 6 bases, and 14 bases lay in between. Per the germline V gene, CDR1 is LNHDA and CDR2 is SQIVND (reference sequence). The CDR3 is 14 amino acids. The CDR3 DNA is TGTGCCAGTAGTATCCACGACAGTTCTGATGGCTACACCTTC. Protein sequence: CASSIHDSSDGYTF. The full variable domain, its missing parts supplied by reference TRBV19 and TRBJ1-2, is DGGITQSPKYLFRKEGQNVTLSCEQNLNHDAMYWYRQDPGQGLRLIYYSQIVNDFQKGDIAEGYSVSREKKESFPLTVTSAQKNPTAFYLCASSIHDSSDGYTFGSGTRLTVV.

The chain uses TRBV9 and TRBJ2-1, with TRBD2 matching 13 bases. With V trimmed by 3 bases and J by 4 bases, 4 bases remained unmatched. The CDR3 totals 16 residues. Germline-derived CDR1 and CDR2 are SGDLS and YYNGEE. CDR3 nucleotide sequence: TGTGCCAGCAGCGCTGGGACTAGCGGGAATTACAATGAGCAGTTCTTC. This sequence encodes CASSAGTSGNYNEQFF.

V usage is TRBV4-3 and J usage is TRBJ2-1; 13 bases are shared with TRBD2. The CDR3 has 16 residues. Germline V gives CDR1 LGHNA, CDR2 YSLEER. J gave up 6 bases and V 1 base, and 3 bases lay outside the gene matches. The CDR3 DNA follows: TGCGCCAGCAGCCAAGGCTGGACTAGCGGGAGCAATGAGCAGTTCTTC. This encodes CASSQGWTSGSNEQFF.

This chain joins TRBV29-1 and TRBJ2-7; possibly TRBD1 for D (5 bases). The CDR3 runs 10 residues. The ends were cut back, 7 bases at V and 6 bases at J, with 10 bases in the middle. Per the germline V gene, CDR1 is SQVTM and CDR2 is ANQGSEA. The CDR3 sequence: CSGGTGEQYF. CDR3 sequence (DNA): TGCAGCGGGGGTACAGGCGAGCAGTACTTC.

The CDR3 reads CSTRGNEQFF. In DNA form, the CDR3 reads TGCAGCACCAGGGGGAATGAGCAGTTCTTC. V gene TRBV29-1 combines with J gene TRBJ2-1, with 7 bases matching TRBD1. The junction had 2 bases not matched to a gene; V was cut back by 8 bases and J by 7 bases. Germline CDR1 is SQVTM and CDR2 is ANQGSEA. CDR3 length: 10 amino acids.

This rearrangement joins TRBV18 to TRBJ2-5, with D possibly TRBD2 on 6 matching bases. Trimming shortened V by 0 bases and J by 0 bases, and 14 bases separated the two germline ends. CDR3 length: 17 residues. In germline, CDR1 is KGHSH, CDR2 LQKENI. CDR3 in DNA: TGTGCCAGCTCACCACCGGCGTCCGGGAGACACCAAGAGACCCAGTACTTC. Translating it yields CASSPPASGRHQETQYF.

The V and J genes are TRBV5-1 and TRBJ2-1, with D perhaps TRBD2 (5 bases). Trimming left V 7 bases short and J 5 bases short, with 13 bases between. This CDR3 has 13 amino acids. Looked up from germline, CDR1 is SGHRS and CDR2 is YFSETQ. This chain's CDR3 is CASLGSGDNEQFF. CDR3 in DNA: TGCGCCAGCCTGGGGAGCGGCGACAATGAGCAGTTCTTC.

The chain carries TRBV19 and TRBJ2-1, with D perhaps matching TRBD2 (5 bases). The CDR3 is 15 residues long. Germline lookup yields CDR1 LNHDA and CDR2 SQIVND (reference sequence). V lost 1 base to trimming and J lost 7 bases, with 14 bases between them. Here the CDR3 DNA reads TGTGCCAGTAGTATAGCGAGGGCCTTTCTGAATGAGCAGTTCTTC. Translation gives CASSIARAFLNEQFF.

V is TRBV6-5 and J is TRBJ1-2, with a tentative D call TRBD1 (5 bases). Between the trimmed V and J ends, which lost 3 bases and 4 bases, there was a span of 6 bases. The germline V gene has CDR1 MNHEY and CDR2 SVGAGI. This CDR3 comprises 12 residues. The CDR3 is CASSYTGYGYTF. CDR3 nucleotides: TGTGCCAGCAGTTATACAGGCTATGGCTACACCTTC.

CDR3 in DNA: TGTGCCAGCCGGGGTATGGGCACTGAAGCTTTCTTT. Its protein product is CASRGMGTEAFF. The V gene is TRBV27, the J gene TRBJ1-1; no firm D call. The CDR3 spans 12 residues. Germline CDR1 and CDR2: MNHEY and SMNVEV (reference sequence). V was cut by 8 bases and J by 4 bases, with 11 bases left in between.

This sequence joins TRBV7-2 and TRBJ2-6; 7 bases line up with TRBD1. The CDR3 has 15 residues. Looked up from germline, CDR1 is SGHTA and CDR2 is FQGNSA. V lost 7 bases and J lost 2; bases outside the gene matches: 5. The CDR3 region has the DNA TGTGCCAGCACCCGCGACAGGGCTGGGGCCAACGTCCTGACTTTC. Translation gives CASTRDRAGANVLTF. The variable domain in full, completed from reference TRBV7-2 and TRBJ2-6, reads GAGVSQSPSNKVTEKGKDVELRCDPISGHTALYWYRQSLGQGLEFLIYFQGNSAPDKSGLPSDRFSAERTGGSVSTLTIQRTQQEDSAVYLCASTRDRAGANVLTFGAGSRLTVL.

This clone was counted between two and nine times. J is TRBJ2-7 and V is TRBV5-1, with D perhaps matching TRBD1 (5 bases). Between the trimmed V and J ends, which lost 4 bases and 2 bases, there was a span of 19 bases. Germline CDR1 and CDR2: SGHRS and YFSETQ. The CDR3 has 16 amino acids. CDR3 sequence: CASSLTTGSRTYEQYF. The DNA for the CDR3 is TGCGCCAGCAGCCTGACAACAGGAAGTAGAACCTACGAGCAGTACTTC.

The chain employs TRBV27 and TRBJ1-6, with TRBD1 as a possible D gene (5 bases). Trimming left V 4 bases short and J 9 bases short, with 13 bases between. Germline V CDR1 and CDR2: MNHEY, SMNVEV (reference sequence). The CDR3 totals 14 residues. CDR3 in DNA: TGTGCCAGCAGTTCAGGGTTAGCTGGTTCACCCCTCCACTTT. This sequence encodes CASSSGLAGSPLHF.

The CDR3 DNA reads TGTGCCAGCAGCCCGGGACAGGGGGTCAACCAGCCCCAGCATTTT. Amino acids: CASSPGQGVNQPQHF. V and J are TRBV7-3 and TRBJ1-5; 11 nucleotides match TRBD1. The CDR3 sequence is 15 residues long. The germline CDR1 and CDR2 sequences are SGHTA and FQGTGA. Trimming at V came to 5 bases and at J to 7 bases, leaving 7 bases not matched to a gene.

The chain couples TRBV11-2 to TRBJ2-7; 9 bases are a match to TRBD1. V shed 4 bases and J 5 bases; nucleotides not matched to a gene: 6. CDR1 is SGHAT, CDR2 FQNNGV, per germline. This CDR3 has 14 amino acids. CDR3 DNA sequence: TGTGCCAGCAGCTCTAACAGGGGGCGGCACGAGCAGTACTTC. Protein sequence: CASSSNRGRHEQYF. The full variable domain, completed using reference TRBV11-2 and TRBJ2-7, is EAGVAQSPRYKIIEKRQSVAFWCNPISGHATLYWYQQILGQGPKLLIQFQNNGVVDDSQLPKDRFSAERLKGVDSTLKIQPAKLEDSAVYLCASSSNRGRHEQYFGPGTRLTVT.

The chain joins TRBV27 to TRBJ2-3; D might be TRBD2 (5 bases). V gave up 6 bases and J gave up 10 bases, with 17 bases separating them. This CDR3 comprises 13 residues. Germline-derived CDR1 and CDR2 are MNHEY and SMNVEV (reference sequence). The CDR3 sequence is CASSLGSNGAQYF. The CDR3 nucleotides are TGTGCCAGCAGCTTAGGGTCCAACGGGGCGCAGTATTTT.

V gene TRBV9 combines with J gene TRBJ1-2, with 9 bases that match TRBD1. The V and J ends lost 4 bases and 2 bases, in that order; junction bases with no gene match: 12. CDR1 and CDR2 from the germline V gene are SGDLS and YYNGEE. The CDR3 has 17 residues. This chain's CDR3 is CASSSRDRVGPNYGYTF. In DNA form, the CDR3 reads TGTGCCAGCAGCTCCCGGGACAGGGTCGGTCCAAACTATGGCTACACCTTC.